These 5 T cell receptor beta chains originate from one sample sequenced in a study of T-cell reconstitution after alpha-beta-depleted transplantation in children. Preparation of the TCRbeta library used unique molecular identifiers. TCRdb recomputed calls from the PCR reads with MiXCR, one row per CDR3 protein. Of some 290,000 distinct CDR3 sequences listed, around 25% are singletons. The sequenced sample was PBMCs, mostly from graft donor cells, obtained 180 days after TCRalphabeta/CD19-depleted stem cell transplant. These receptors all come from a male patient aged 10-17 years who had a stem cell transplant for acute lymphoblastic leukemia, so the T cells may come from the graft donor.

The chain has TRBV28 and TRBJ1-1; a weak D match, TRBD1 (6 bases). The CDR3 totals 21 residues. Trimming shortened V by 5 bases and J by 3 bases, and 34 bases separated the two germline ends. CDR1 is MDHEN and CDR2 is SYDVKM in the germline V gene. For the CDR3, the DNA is TGTGCCAGCAGTCCCATGGAACCCGGGACAAGGGGAGTTTTGGTGCACACTGAAGCTTTCTTT. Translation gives CASSPMEPGTRGVLVHTEAFF. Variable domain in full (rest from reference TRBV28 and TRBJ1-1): DVKVTQSSRYLVKRTGEKVFLECVQDMDHENMFWYRQDPGLGLRLIYFSYDVKMKEKGDIPEGYSVSREKKERFSLILESASTNQTSMYLCASSPMEPGTRGVLVHTEAFFGQGTRLTVV.

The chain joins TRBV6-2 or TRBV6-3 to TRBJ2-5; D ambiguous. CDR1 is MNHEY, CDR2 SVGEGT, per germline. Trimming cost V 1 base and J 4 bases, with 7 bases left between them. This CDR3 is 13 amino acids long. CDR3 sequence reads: CASSYYGVETQYF. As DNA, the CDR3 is TGTGCCAGCAGTTACTATGGCGTAGAGACCCAGTACTTC.

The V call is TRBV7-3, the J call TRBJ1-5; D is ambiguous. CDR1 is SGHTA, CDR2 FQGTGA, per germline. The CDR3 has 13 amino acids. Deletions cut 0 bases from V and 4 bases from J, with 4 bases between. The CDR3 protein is CASSLTRNQPQHF. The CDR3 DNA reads TGTGCCAGCAGCTTAACTAGGAATCAGCCCCAGCATTTT.

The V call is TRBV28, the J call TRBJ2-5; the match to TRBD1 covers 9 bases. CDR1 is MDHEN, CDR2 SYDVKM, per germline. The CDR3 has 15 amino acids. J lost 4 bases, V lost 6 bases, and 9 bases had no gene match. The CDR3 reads CASSPGTGRIETQYF. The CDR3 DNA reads TGTGCCAGCAGCCCCGGGACAGGGAGAATAGAGACCCAGTACTTC.

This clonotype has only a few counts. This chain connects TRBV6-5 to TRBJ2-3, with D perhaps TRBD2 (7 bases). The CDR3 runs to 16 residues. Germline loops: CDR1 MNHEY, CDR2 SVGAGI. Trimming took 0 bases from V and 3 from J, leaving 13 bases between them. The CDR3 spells CASSYSWGGRTDTQYF. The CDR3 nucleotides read TGTGCCAGCAGTTACTCGTGGGGGGGGCGGACAGATACGCAGTATTTT.